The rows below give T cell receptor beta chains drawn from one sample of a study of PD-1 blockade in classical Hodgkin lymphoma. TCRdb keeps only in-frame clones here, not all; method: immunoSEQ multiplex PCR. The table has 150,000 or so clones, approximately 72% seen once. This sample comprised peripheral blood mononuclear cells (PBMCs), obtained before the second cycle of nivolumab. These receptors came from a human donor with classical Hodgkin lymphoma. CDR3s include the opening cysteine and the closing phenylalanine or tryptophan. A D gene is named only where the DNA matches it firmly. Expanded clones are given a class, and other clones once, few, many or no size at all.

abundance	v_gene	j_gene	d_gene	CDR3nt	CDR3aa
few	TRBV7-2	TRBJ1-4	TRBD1	TGTGCCAGCAGCTTAGCAGACAGGGTGGGTGAAAAACTGTTTTTT	CASSLADRVGEKLFF
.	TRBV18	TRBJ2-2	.	TGTGCCAGCTCACTTTCGAACACCGGGGAGCTGTTTTTT	CASSLSNTGELFF
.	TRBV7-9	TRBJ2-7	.	TGTGCCAGCAGCTTAAGGGAGCCGCCCTACGAGCAGTACTTC	CASSLREPPYEQYF
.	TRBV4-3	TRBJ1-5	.	TGCGCCAGCAGCCAAGCGCAACTAGGGGGCAATCAGCCCCAGCATTTT	CASSQAQLGGNQPQHF
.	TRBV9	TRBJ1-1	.	TGTGCCAGCAGCCCCTGGTTTTTTGAGAACACTGAAGCTTTCTTT	CASSPWFFENTEAFF
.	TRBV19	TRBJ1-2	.	TGTGCCAGTAGTATCTTAGGGGACTCCTTCTATGGCTACACCTTC	CASSILGDSFYGYTF
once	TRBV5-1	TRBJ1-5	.	TGCGCCAGCAGCGTCGACAGCTATAGCAATCAGCCCCAGCATTTT	CASSVDSYSNQPQHF
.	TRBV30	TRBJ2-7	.	TGTGCCTGGAGCCTCATCTCCTACGAGCAGTACTTC	CAWSLISYEQYF
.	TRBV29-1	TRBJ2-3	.	TGCAGCGTTGTCGGGTTCACAGATACGCAGTATTTT	CSVVGFTDTQYF
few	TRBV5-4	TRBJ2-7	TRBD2	TGTGCCAGCAGCTTGGGTGGTAGCGGGGCCTACGAGCAGTACTTC	CASSLGGSGAYEQYF
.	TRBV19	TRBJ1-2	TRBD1	TGTGCCAGTAGTAGTTGGTTCGAGGAGGGACAGGGTTATGGCTACACCTTC	CASSSWFEEGQGYGYTF
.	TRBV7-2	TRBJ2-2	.	TGTGCCAGCAGCTCGGGGGGCGGGAGTGTGATCGGGGAGCTGTTTTTT	CASSSGGGSVIGELFF
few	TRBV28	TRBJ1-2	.	TGTGCCAGCAGTTTGCAGAGAAGGGGCTACACCTTC	CASSLQRRGYTF
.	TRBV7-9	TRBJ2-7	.	TGTGCCAGCAGCTTTCAGGGAGGTGCCTACGAGCAGTACTTC	CASSFQGGAYEQYF
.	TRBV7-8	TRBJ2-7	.	TGTGCCAGCAGCTTATATAGACAGAACTCCTACGAGCAGTACTTC	CASSLYRQNSYEQYF
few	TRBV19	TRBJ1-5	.	TGTGCCAGTAGTATGGCCCTTCGGACAGCAAGCAATCAGCCCCAGCATTTT	CASSMALRTASNQPQHF
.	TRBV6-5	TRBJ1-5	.	TGTGCCAGCAGTTACGACAGCGTCAATCAGCCCCAGCATTTT	CASSYDSVNQPQHF
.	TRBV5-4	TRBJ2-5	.	TGTGCCAGCAGCTGGGACGCCGAGACCCAGTACTTC	CASSWDAETQYF
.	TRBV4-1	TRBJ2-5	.	TGCGCCAGCAGCCAAGACGGATCGGGAGAGACCCAGTACTTC	CASSQDGSGETQYF
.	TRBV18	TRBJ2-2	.	TGTGCCAGCTCACCCAACACGAACACCGGGGAGCTGTTTTTT	CASSPNTNTGELFF
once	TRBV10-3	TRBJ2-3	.	TGTGCCATCAGTGAACCGACCGCGGGGTATGCAGATACGCAGTATTTT	CAISEPTAGYADTQYF
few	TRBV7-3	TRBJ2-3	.	TGTGCCAGCAGCTTAATGGAATCAGATACGCAGTATTTT	CASSLMESDTQYF
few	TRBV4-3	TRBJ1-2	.	TGCGCCAGCAGCCAAGATCTAGGGTCGGTGAGCTATGGCTACACCTTC	CASSQDLGSVSYGYTF
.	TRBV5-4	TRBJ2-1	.	TGTGCCAGCAGCTTGGTAGGGGATTACAATGAGCAGTTCTTC	CASSLVGDYNEQFF
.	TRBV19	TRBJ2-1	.	TGTGCCAGTAGCCCCACTTTTAGCGGAGACAATGAGCAGTTCTTC	CASSPTFSGDNEQFF
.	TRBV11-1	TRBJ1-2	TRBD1	TGTGCCAGCAGCTGGGACAGGAATGGCTACACCTTC	CASSWDRNGYTF
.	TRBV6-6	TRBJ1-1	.	TGTGCCAGCAGTTCGACAGGGAACACTGAAGCTTTCTTT	CASSSTGNTEAFF
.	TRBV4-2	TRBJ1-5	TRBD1	TGTGCCAGCAGCCGCCAGGGGGCAGGTCAGCCCCAGCATTTT	CASSRQGAGQPQHF
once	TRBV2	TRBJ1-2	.	TGTGCCAGCAGTCCAGGGTGGGGCTACACCTTC	CASSPGWGYTF
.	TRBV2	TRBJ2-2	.	TGTGCCAGCAGTGAAGACGAGAACACCGGGGAGCTGTTTTTT	CASSEDENTGELFF
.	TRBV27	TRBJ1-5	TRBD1	TGTGCCAGCAGTCCCGACAGGGATCAGCCCCAGCATTTT	CASSPDRDQPQHF
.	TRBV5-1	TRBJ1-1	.	TGCGCCAGCAGCTTGCTGGGCGTGAACACTGAAGCTTTCTTT	CASSLLGVNTEAFF
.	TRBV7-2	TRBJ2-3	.	TGTGCCAGCAGCTTGACCACTAGCACAGATACGCAGTATTTT	CASSLTTSTDTQYF
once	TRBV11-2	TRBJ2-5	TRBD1	TGTGCCAGCAGGATAAGACAGGGCCGGGAGACCCAGTACTTC	CASRIRQGRETQYF
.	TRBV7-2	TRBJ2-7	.	TGTGCCAGCAGCTTAGAAGGGATCTACGAGCAGTACTTC	CASSLEGIYEQYF
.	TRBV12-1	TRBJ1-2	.	TGTGCCAGCAGCTCCCAGCTCAGTCTCAGTTACCTCTATGGCTACACCTTC	CASSSQLSLSYLYGYTF
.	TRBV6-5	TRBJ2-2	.	TGTGCCAGCAGTTACGACCTGCTATCCGGGGAGCTGTTTTTT	CASSYDLLSGELFF
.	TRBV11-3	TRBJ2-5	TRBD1	TGTGCCAGCAGCCTAGGACAGGGGGCTGGAGAGACCCAGTACTTC	CASSLGQGAGETQYF
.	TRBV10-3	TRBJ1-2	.	TGTGCCATCAGTGAGTCACGAAATGGCTACACCTTC	CAISESRNGYTF
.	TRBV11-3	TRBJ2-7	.	TGTGCCAGCAGCTTAGGACAGCTCTACGAGCAGTACTTC	CASSLGQLYEQYF
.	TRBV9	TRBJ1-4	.	TGTGCCAGCGGTTTCGGGCTAGGGGATGAAAAACTGTTTTTT	CASGFGLGDEKLFF
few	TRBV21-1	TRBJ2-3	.	TGTGCCAGCAGCTCTCAGGCCGCGGTACCGGGACAGGGGGCAGATACGCAGTATTTT	CASSSQAAVPGQGADTQYF